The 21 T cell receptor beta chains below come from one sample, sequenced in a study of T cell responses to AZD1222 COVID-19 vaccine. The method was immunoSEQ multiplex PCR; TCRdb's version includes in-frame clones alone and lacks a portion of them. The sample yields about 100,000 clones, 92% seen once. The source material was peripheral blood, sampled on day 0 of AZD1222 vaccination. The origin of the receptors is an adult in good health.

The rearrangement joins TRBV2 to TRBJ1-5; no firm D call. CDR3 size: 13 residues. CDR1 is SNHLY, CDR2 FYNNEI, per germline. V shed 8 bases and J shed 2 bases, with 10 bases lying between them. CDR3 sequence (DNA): TGTGCCAGCCTAAGCGGGGGCAATCAGCCCCAGCATTTT. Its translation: CASLSGGNQPQHF.

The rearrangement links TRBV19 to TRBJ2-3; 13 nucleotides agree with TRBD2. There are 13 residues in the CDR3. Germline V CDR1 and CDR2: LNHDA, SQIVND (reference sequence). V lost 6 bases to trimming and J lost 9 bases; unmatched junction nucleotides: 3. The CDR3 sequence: CASRTSGRGTQYF. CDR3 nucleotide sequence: TGTGCCAGTAGAACTAGCGGGAGGGGGACGCAGTATTTT. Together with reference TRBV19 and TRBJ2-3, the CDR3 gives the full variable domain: DGGITQSPKYLFRKEGQNVTLSCEQNLNHDAMYWYRQDPGQGLRLIYYSQIVNDFQKGDIAEGYSVSREKKESFPLTVTSAQKNPTAFYLCASRTSGRGTQYFGPGTRLTVL.

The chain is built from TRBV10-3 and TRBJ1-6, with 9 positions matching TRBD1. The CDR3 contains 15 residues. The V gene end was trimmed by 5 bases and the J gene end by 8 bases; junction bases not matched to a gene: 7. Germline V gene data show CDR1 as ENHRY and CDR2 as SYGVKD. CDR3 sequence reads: CAISPGQGRDSPLHF. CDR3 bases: TGTGCCATCAGTCCCGGACAGGGGCGTGATTCACCCCTCCACTTT.

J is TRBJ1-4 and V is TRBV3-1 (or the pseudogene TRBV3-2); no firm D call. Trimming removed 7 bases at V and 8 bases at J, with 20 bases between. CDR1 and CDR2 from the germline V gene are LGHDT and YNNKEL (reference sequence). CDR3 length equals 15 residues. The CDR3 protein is CASTPRVVRKEKLFF. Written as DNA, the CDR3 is TGTGCCAGCACCCCCCGGGTAGTGAGGAAAGAAAAACTGTTTTTT.

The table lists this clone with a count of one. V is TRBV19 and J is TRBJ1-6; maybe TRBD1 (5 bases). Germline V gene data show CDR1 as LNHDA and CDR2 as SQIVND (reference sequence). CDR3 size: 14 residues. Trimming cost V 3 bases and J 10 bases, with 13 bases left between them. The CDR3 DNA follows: TGTGCCAGTAGTATGGGGCAGGGTGAATCACCCCTCCACTTT. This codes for CASSMGQGESPLHF.

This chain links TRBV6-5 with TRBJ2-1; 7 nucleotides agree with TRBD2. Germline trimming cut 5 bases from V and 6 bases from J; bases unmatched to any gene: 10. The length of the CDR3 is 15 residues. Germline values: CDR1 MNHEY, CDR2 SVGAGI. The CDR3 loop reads CASSRYGEGRNEQFF. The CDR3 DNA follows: TGTGCCAGCAGTCGTTACGGGGAGGGCCGCAATGAGCAGTTCTTC.

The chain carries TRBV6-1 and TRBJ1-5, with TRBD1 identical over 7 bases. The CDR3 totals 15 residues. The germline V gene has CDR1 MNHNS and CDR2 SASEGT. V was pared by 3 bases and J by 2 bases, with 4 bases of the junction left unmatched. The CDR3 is CASSDHGQGNQPQHF. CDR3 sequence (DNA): TGTGCCAGCAGTGACCACGGACAGGGCAATCAGCCCCAGCATTTT.

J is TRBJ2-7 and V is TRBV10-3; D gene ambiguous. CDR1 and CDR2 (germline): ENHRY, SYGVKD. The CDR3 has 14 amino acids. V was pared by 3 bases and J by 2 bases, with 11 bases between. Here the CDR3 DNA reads TGTGCCATCAGTGACGTGAGGCAGGCCTACGAGCAGTACTTC. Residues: CAISDVRQAYEQYF.

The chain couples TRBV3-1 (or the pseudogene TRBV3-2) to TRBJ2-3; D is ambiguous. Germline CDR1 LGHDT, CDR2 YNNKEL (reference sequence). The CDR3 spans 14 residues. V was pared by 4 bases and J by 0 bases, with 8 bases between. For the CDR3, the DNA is TGTGCCAGCAGCCCACGACGGAGCACAGATACGCAGTATTTT. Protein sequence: CASSPRRSTDTQYF.

Here the CDR3 DNA reads TGTGCCAGCAGCCCCGGGACATCGAAGAACAATGAGCAGTTCTTC. Translating it yields CASSPGTSKNNEQFF. The chain joins TRBV11-3 to TRBJ2-1, with a tentative D call TRBD1 (6 bases). Germline V gives CDR1 SGHNT, CDR2 YENEEA. The CDR3 has 15 amino acids. Trimming stripped 5 bases from V and 5 bases from J, with 16 bases between. The complete variable domain, with remaining parts taken from reference TRBV11-3 and TRBJ2-1, reads EAGVVQSPRYKIIEKKQPVAFWCNPISGHNTLYWYLQNLGQGPELLIRYENEEAVDDSQLPKDRFSAERLKGVDSTLKIQPAELGDSAVYLCASSPGTSKNNEQFFGPGTRLTVL.

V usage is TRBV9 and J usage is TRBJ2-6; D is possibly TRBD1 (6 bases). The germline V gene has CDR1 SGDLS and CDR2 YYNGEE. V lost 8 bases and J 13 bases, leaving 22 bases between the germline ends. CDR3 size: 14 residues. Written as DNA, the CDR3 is TGTGCCAGGAGTATAAGGGGGTCTCTCAAAGTCCTGACTTTC. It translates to CARSIRGSLKVLTF.

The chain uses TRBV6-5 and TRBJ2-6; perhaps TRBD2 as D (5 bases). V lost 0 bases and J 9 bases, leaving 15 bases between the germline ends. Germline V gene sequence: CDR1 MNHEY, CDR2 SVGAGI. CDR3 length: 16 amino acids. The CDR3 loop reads CASSYSKSEGVNVLTF. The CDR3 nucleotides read TGTGCCAGCAGTTACTCGAAGTCCGAGGGAGTCAACGTCCTGACTTTC.

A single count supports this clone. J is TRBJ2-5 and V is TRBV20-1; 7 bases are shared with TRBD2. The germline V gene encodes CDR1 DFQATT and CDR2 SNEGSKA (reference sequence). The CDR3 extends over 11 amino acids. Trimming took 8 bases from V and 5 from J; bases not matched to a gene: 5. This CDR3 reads CSPAGRETQYF. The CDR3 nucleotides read TGCAGTCCAGCGGGACGGGAGACCCAGTACTTC.

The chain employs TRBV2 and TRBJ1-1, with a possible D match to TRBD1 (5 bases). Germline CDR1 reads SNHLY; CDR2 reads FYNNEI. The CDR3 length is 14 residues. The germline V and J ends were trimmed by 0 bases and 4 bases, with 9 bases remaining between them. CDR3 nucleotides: TGTGCCAGCAGTGAAGCCTTGGGGGTCACTGAAGCTTTCTTT. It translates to CASSEALGVTEAFF.

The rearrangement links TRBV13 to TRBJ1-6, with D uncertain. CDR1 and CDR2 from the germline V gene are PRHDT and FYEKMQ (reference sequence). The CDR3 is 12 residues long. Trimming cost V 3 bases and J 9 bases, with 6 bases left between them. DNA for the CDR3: TGTGCCAGCAGCTTCCAGAGTTCACCCCTCCACTTT. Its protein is CASSFQSSPLHF.

Written as DNA, the CDR3 is TGTGCCAGCAGTGAATTAGCGGGGGGGTACAATGAGCAGTTCTTC. Its translation is CASSELAGGYNEQFF. The chain employs TRBV25-1 and TRBJ2-1; 11 bases are shared with TRBD2. The junction had 0 bases not matched to a gene; V was cut back by 1 base and J by 4 bases. This CDR3 has 15 residues. Germline CDR1 and CDR2: MGHDK and SYGVNS.

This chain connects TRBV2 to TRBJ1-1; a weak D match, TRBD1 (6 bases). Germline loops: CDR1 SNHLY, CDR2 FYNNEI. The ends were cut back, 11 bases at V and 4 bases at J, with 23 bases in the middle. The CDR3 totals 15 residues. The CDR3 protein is CARGTGQEFSTEAFF. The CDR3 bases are TGTGCCCGGGGCACAGGGCAGGAGTTTAGCACTGAAGCTTTCTTT.

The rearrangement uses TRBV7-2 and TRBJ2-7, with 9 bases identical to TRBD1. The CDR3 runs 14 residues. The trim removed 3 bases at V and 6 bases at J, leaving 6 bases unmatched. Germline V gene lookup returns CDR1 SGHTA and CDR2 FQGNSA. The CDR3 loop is CASSFTGQGGEQYF. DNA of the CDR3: TGTGCCAGCAGCTTTACGGGACAGGGAGGCGAGCAGTACTTC.

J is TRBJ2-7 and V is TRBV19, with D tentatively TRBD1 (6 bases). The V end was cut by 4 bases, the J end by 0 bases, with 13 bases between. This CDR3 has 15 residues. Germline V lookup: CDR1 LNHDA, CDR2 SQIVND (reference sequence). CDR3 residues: CASSTTGSSSYEQYF. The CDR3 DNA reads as TGTGCCAGTAGTACCACAGGGTCAAGCTCCTACGAGCAGTACTTC. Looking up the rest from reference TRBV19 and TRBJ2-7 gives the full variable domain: DGGITQSPKYLFRKEGQNVTLSCEQNLNHDAMYWYRQDPGQGLRLIYYSQIVNDFQKGDIAEGYSVSREKKESFPLTVTSAQKNPTAFYLCASSTTGSSSYEQYFGPGTRLTVT.

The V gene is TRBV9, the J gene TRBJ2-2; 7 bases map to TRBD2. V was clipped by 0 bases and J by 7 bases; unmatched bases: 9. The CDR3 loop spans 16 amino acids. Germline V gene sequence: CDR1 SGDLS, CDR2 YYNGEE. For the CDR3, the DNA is TGTGCCAGCAGCGTAGCGGGTGGGAGGGCCTTCGGGGAGCTGTTTTTT. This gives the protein CASSVAGGRAFGELFF.

This CDR3 reads CAWSLQENEQFF. The CDR3 coding sequence is TGTGCCTGGAGCCTACAGGAAAATGAGCAGTTCTTC. The chain combines TRBV30 with TRBJ2-1, with a possible D match to TRBD1 (5 bases). V lost 3 bases to trimming and J lost 7 bases, with 10 bases between them. The CDR3 covers 12 residues. Germline CDR1 GTSNPN, CDR2 SVGIG (reference sequence).